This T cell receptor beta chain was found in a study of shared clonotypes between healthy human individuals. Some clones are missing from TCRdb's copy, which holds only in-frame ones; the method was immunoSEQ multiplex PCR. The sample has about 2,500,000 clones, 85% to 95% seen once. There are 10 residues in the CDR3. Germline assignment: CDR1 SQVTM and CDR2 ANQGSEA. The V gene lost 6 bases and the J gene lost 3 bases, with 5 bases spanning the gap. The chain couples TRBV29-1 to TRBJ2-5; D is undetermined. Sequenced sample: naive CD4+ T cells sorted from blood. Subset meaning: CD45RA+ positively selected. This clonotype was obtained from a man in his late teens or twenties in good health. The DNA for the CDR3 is TGCAGCGTAGTCAAAGAGACCCAGTACTTC. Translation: CSVVKETQYF.